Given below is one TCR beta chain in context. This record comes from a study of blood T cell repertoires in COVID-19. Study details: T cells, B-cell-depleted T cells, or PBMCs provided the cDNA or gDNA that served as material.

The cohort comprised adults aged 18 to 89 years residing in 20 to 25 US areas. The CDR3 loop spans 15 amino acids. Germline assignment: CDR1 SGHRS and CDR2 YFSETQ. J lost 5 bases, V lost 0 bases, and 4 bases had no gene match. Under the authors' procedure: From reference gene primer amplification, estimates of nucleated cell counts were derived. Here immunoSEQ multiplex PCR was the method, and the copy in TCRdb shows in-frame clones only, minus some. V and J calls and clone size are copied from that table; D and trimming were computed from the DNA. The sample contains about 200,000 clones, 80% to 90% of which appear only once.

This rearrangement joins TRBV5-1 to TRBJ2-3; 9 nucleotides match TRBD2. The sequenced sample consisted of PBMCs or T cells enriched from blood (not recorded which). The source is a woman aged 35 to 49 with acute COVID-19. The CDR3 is CASSLGPAGGDTQYF. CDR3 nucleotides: TGCGCCAGCAGCTTGGGACCAGCGGGGGGAGATACGCAGTATTTT.